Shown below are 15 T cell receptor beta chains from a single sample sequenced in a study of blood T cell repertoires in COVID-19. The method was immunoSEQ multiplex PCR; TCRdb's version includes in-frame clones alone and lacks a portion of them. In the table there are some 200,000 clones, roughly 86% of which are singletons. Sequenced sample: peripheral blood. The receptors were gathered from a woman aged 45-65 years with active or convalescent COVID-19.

The CDR3 nucleotides are TGTGCCATCAGTGACCAGGGATCGGGACTGGCGTACTTC. This gives the protein CAISDQGSGLAYF. The rearrangement links TRBV10-3 to TRBJ2-7; TRBD2 might be the D (6 bases). The germline V and J ends were trimmed by 3 bases and 12 bases, with 18 bases remaining between them. Germline CDR1 is ENHRY and CDR2 is SYGVKD. The CDR3 runs to 13 residues.

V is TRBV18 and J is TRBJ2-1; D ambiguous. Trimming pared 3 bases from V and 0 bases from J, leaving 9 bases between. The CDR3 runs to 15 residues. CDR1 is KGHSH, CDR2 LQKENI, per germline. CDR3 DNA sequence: TGTGCCAGCTCACCGTATCTTAGCTCCTACAATGAGCAGTTCTTC. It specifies CASSPYLSSYNEQFF. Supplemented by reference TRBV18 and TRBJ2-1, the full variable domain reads NAGVMQNPRHLVRRRGQEARLRCSPMKGHSHVYWYRQLPEEGLKFMVYLQKENIIDESGMPKERFSAEFPKEGPSILRIQQVVRGDSAAYFCASSPYLSSYNEQFFGPGTRLTVL.

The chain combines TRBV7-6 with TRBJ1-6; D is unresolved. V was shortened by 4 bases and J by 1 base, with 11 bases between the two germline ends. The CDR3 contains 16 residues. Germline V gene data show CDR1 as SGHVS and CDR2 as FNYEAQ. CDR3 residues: CASSSSTGSYNSPLHF. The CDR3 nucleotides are TGTGCCAGCAGCTCGTCCACTGGTTCCTATAATTCACCCCTCCACTTT.

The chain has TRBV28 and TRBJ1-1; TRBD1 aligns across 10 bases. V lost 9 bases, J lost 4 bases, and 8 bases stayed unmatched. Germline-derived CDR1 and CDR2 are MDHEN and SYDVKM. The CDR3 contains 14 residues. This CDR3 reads CASRQGAFSTEAFF. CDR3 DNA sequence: TGTGCCAGTAGACAGGGGGCCTTTTCCACTGAAGCTTTCTTT.

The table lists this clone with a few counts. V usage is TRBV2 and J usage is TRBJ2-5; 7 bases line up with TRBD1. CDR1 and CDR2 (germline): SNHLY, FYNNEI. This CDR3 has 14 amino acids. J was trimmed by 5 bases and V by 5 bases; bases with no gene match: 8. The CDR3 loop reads CASSLRQGGETQYF. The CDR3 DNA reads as TGTGCCAGCAGTCTTAGACAGGGCGGGGAGACCCAGTACTTC.

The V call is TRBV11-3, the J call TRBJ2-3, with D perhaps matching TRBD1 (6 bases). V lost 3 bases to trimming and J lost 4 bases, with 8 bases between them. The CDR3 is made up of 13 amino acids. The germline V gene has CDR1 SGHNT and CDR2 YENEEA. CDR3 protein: CASSFRGADTQYF. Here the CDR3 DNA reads TGTGCCAGCAGCTTCAGGGGCGCAGATACGCAGTATTTT. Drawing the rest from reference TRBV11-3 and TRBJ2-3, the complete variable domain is EAGVVQSPRYKIIEKKQPVAFWCNPISGHNTLYWYLQNLGQGPELLIRYENEEAVDDSQLPKDRFSAERLKGVDSTLKIQPAELGDSAVYLCASSFRGADTQYFGPGTRLTVL.

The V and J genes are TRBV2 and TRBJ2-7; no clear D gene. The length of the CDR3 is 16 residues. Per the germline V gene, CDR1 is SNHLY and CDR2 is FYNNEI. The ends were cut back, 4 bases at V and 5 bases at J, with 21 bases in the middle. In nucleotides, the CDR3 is TGTGCCAGCAGTGGCGCGACTGCCACGGATAGGAACGAGCAGTACTTC. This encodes CASSGATATDRNEQYF. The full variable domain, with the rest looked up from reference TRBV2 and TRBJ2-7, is EPEVTQTPSHQVTQMGQEVILRCVPISNHLYFYWYRQILGQKVEFLVSFYNNEISEKSEIFDDQFSVERPDGSNFTLKIRSTKLEDSAMYFCASSGATATDRNEQYFGPGTRLTVT.

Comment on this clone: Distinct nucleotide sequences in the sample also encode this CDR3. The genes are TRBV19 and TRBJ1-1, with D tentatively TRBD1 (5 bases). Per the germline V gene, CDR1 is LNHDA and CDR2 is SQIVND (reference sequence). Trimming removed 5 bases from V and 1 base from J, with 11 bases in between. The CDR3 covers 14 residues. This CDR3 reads CASSRTTANTEAFF. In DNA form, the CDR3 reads TGTGCCAGTAGTCGCACGACAGCGAACACTGAAGCTTTCTTT.

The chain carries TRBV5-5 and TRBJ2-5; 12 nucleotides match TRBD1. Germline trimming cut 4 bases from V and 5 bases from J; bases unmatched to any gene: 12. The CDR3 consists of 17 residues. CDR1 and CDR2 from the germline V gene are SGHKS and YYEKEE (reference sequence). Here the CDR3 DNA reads TGTGCCAGCAGCGTACCGCCGGGACAGGGGGCGCGGGAGACCCAGTACTTC. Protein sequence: CASSVPPGQGARETQYF.

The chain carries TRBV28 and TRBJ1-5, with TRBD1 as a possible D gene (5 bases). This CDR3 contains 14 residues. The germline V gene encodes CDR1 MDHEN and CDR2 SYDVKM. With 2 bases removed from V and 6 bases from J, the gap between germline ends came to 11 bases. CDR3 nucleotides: TGTGCCAGCAGTTTACTGGGGACTTTTCAGCCCCAGCATTTT. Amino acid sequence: CASSLLGTFQPQHF.

In nucleotides, the CDR3 is TGCGCCAGCGCGACCGGGACAGCTAATTCACCCCTCCACTTT. Translated, it gives CASATGTANSPLHF. The chain employs TRBV10-1 and TRBJ1-6, with 7 nucleotides matching TRBD1. Germline CDR1 is WNHNN and CDR2 is SYGVQD (reference sequence). The CDR3 has 14 residues. V was clipped by 8 bases and J by 6 bases; unmatched bases: 7.

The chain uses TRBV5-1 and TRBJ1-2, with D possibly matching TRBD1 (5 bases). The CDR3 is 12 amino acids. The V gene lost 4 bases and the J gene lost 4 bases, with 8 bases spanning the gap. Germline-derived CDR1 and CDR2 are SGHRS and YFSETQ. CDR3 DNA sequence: TGCGCCAGCAGCCCGGACACCTATGGCTACACCTTC. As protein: CASSPDTYGYTF.

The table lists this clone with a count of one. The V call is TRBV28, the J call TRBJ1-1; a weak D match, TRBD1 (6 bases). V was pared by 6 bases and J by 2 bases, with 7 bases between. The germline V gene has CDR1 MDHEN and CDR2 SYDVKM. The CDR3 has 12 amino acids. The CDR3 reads CASRDSNTEAFF. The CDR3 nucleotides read TGTGCCAGCAGGGACAGTAACACTGAAGCTTTCTTT.

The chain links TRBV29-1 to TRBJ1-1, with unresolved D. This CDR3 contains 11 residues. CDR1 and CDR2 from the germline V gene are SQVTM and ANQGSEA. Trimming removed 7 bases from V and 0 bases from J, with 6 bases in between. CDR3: CSASVNTEAFF. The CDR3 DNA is TGCAGCGCTTCAGTGAACACTGAAGCTTTCTTT.

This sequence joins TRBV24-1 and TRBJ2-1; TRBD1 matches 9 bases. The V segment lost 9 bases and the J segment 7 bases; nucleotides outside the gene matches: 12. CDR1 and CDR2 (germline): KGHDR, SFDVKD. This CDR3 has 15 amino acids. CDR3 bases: TGTGCCACCGGACCTCCGGGACAGGGAAGGAATGAGCAGTTCTTC. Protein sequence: CATGPPGQGRNEQFF.